This T cell receptor (beta chain) originates from a study of beta chain features in type 1 diabetes listed by TCRdb under 2018. About the study as a whole: Mean age, gender distribution, total cell number and subset yield did not differ between patients and healthy donors. A total of about 110,000,000 sorted cells were examined across all samples, and a strong correlation was observed between cell number per subset and RNA yield. In the study, recently diagnosed type 1 diabetes patients and matched healthy donors were compared on the TCRB repertoires of their sorted circulating CD4+ T cell subsets. Regulatory and stem cell-like memory subsets were obtained from only 8 patients and roughly 8 healthy donors, while naive and central memory subsets were obtained from all 28 donors.

The entire isolated RNA was reverse transcribed using the High Capacity cDNA Reverse Transcription Kit, and thus expressed TCRB transcripts were sequenced. Deep immunoSEQ sequencing was applied to naive, central memory and regulatory T cell samples, giving an average of around 3.4 million total reads per sample. Sorted cells were lysed in RLT buffer, and RNA was extracted using DNase-treated RNeasy Micro or Mini kits according to cell number. To prevent cross-contamination, every cell subset was processed on its own, while patient and healthy donor samples were processed together. The immunoSEQ multiplex PCR was used to amplify TCRB sequences from cDNA, generating 87-bp fragments that spanned the CDR3 region. Sequencing of the amplicons was done on the Illumina HiSeq platform. As for how the authors treated the data: PCR bias was computationally corrected using synthetic template baselines, reads within Hamming distance 2 were collapsed, and singletons that could not be merged were discarded. Reads were aligned against IMGT so that V, D and J genes, CDR3 length and insertions or deletions at six rearrangement sites could be assigned. Within each subset, clonotype counts were normalized to the number of sorted cells before true diversity and Gini coefficients were calculated with the tcR R package. The overlap coefficient, calculated on TCRB nucleotide sequences, was used to quantify repertoire sharing. Sourced from immuneACCESS, this table was stored by TCRdb with only in-frame sequences that have V and J called. A share of the clones is absent; for the studies checked, an unresolved V gene accounts for under half, and the remainder has no known explanation. Clonal size and the V and J genes are those of that table, whereas D and trimming came from the DNA. For this sample there are 300,000 to 450,000 clones; over 8.5% appear just once. Of the sample, over 0.45% is held by the ten largest clones.

A note on this clone: Its antigen remains undetermined. Nothing much larger sits one base from this clone, and base qualities are not available.

The CDR3 starts with the cysteine, ends with the phenylalanine, and has 14 residues. Only the CDR3 DNA stays, 42 bases, in frame from base 1. In the germline V gene, CDR1 corresponds to SGHRS and CDR2 to YFSETQ. The germline ends are 13 bases apart after V is trimmed by 4 bases and J by 5 bases. The study at large found these results: Naive, central memory and regulatory TCRB repertoires appeared to be more similar among patients than among healthy donors. Shorter templates might have been favored by PCR, but patient and control samples were amplified and corrected together, so both groups would have been affected equally by any skew. In all four CD4+ subsets, TCRB CDR3 length was moderately but significantly shorter in type 1 diabetes patients. Because cDNA was sequenced instead of genomic DNA, highly expressing activated cells could be over-represented, though the groups showed no difference in activation or CD3 levels. Because small numbers of individuals were included in the HLA sub-analyses, any influence of HLA type on TCRB rearrangement was left unresolved. At VDJ recombination sites, patients with type 1 diabetes made fewer insertions and deleted more nucleotides, a pattern implying thymic rearrangement abnormalities.

From each donor, a single peripheral blood sample of roughly 0.11 L on average was drawn into heparinised tubes. A BD FACSAria II and a panel including CD45RO, CCR7, CD25, CD127, CD95 and CD27 were used to sort naive, central memory, regulatory and stem cell-like memory CD4+ T cells. A purity above 95% was achieved for all sorted populations. Right away, PBMCs were isolated by Lymphoprep density gradient centrifugation and were stained directly, with no culture step. Samples were stained and sorted in pairs, with one healthy donor and one patient per experiment, so that batch effects were minimized.

What was sequenced was central memory CD4+ T cells from blood. The clonotype originates from a man aged 25-45 years with type 1 diabetes. The chain is encoded by TRBV5-1 joined to TRBJ2-1; TRBD2 is possibly the D segment (5 matching bases). For the CDR3, the sequence is CASSTGAADNEQFF. The nucleotide sequence reads TGCGCCAGCAGCACCGGAGCGGCTGACAATGAGCAGTTCTTC.